The next 9 T cell receptor beta chains were all read from a single sample in a study of cytomegalovirus exposure and HLA in healthy donors. The PCR used 60 Vbeta and 13 Jbeta primers. Assay: immunoSEQ multiplex PCR; the TCRdb copy retains only in-frame clones and omits some. Here the sample spans 80,000 to 100,000 clones, roughly 73% being singletons. The sample consisted of PBMCs. These receptors came from a man between 40 and 49 years old in good health and CMV-seronegative.

This clone has just a few counts. The chain has TRBV5-1 and TRBJ2-7; 8 bases fit TRBD1. After removal of 10 bases from V and 2 bases from J, the junction contained 11 bases not matched to a gene. Germline CDR1 and CDR2: SGHRS and YFSETQ. CDR3 length: 14 amino acids. CDR3 in amino acids: CAQTPTGGTYEQYF. In DNA form, the CDR3 reads TGCGCCCAAACCCCAACAGGGGGGACCTACGAGCAGTACTTC.

With regard to this clone: Within the sample, other DNA sequences also encode this same CDR3. This rearrangement joins TRBV4-1 to TRBJ2-7; 14 bases map to TRBD2. Germline V CDR1 and CDR2: MGHRA, YSYEKL. The CDR3 consists of 15 residues. The V segment lost 4 bases and the J segment 3 bases; nucleotides outside the gene matches: 2. The CDR3 sequence is CASSRGLAGGYEQYF. CDR3 in DNA: TGCGCCAGCAGCCGCGGACTAGCGGGGGGCTACGAGCAGTACTTC.

The chain combines TRBV6-5 with TRBJ1-2; 7 bases map to TRBD1. Unmatched junction bases numbered 5, after V lost 2 bases and J lost 8 bases. The CDR3 spans 13 residues. The germline V gene encodes CDR1 MNHEY and CDR2 SVGAGI. CDR3 DNA: TGTGCCAGCAGTTACGGACAGGCGGTGGGCTACACCTTC. Translating it yields CASSYGQAVGYTF.

The rearrangement joins TRBV11-2 to TRBJ2-7; D gene unclear. With 5 bases removed from V and 0 bases from J, the gap between germline ends came to 5 bases. The CDR3 is made up of 12 amino acids. Germline CDR1 reads SGHAT; CDR2 reads FQNNGV. CDR3 residues: CASSVSSYEQYF. CDR3 DNA: TGTGCCAGCAGCGTGAGCTCCTACGAGCAGTACTTC.

V and J are TRBV5-6 and TRBJ2-7; the D gene is possibly TRBD2 (5 bases). Germline V CDR1 and CDR2: SGHDT, YYEEEE. V shed 0 bases and J shed 7 bases, with 17 bases lying between them. The CDR3 totals 15 residues. CDR3 region: CASSLGPGGSGEQYF. CDR3 bases: TGTGCCAGCAGCTTGGGGCCGGGCGGGTCGGGGGAGCAGTACTTC.

This clone occurred a few times. The chain joins TRBV28 to TRBJ2-3; TRBD1 matches at 7 bases. Germline trimming cut 8 bases from V and 0 bases from J; bases unmatched to any gene: 14. This CDR3 spans 17 amino acids. Germline V gene lookup returns CDR1 MDHEN and CDR2 SYDVKM. The CDR3 DNA follows: TGTGCCAGCCGGCCCCAGAGACAGGGCATTAGCACAGATACGCAGTATTTT. Residues: CASRPQRQGISTDTQYF.

The gene calls are TRBV5-4 and TRBJ1-3; D gene uncertain. The V gene lost 4 bases and the J gene lost 3 bases, with 5 bases spanning the gap. CDR1 is SGHNT, CDR2 YYREEE, per germline (reference sequence). This CDR3 has 12 residues. CDR3 DNA: TGTGCCAGCAGCCCGGGTGGAAACACCATATATTTT. Amino acids: CASSPGGNTIYF.

J is TRBJ2-1 and V is TRBV9, with TRBD2 matching 7 bases. Trimming at V came to 3 bases and at J to 9 bases, leaving 15 bases not matched to a gene. CDR1 and CDR2 from the germline V gene are SGDLS and YYNGEE. The CDR3 runs to 16 residues. The CDR3 DNA sequence: TGTGCCAGCAGCGCGAGCGGGGCCATACAGAGTGTTGAGCAGTTCTTC. It encodes CASSASGAIQSVEQFF.

This clone has just a few counts. V usage is TRBV2 and J usage is TRBJ2-7, with 10 positions matching TRBD1. CDR1 is SNHLY, CDR2 FYNNEI, per germline. CDR3 length equals 13 residues. The junction had 5 bases not matched to a gene; V was cut back by 8 bases and J by 4 bases. The CDR3 here is CASLRGQGYEQYF. In DNA form, the CDR3 reads TGTGCCAGCTTACGGGGACAGGGGTACGAGCAGTACTTC.